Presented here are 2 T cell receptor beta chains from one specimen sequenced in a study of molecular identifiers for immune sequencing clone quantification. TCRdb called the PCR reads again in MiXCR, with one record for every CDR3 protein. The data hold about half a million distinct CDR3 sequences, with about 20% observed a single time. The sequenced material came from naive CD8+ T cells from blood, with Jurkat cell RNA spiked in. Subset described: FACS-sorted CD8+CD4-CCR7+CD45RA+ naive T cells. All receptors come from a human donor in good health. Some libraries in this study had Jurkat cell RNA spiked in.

This CDR3 is CAWAGVNEQFF. The CDR3 bases are TGTGCCTGGGCAGGGGTCAATGAGCAGTTCTTC. V and J are TRBV30 and TRBJ2-1; the D gene is possibly TRBD1 (6 bases). Per the germline V gene, CDR1 is GTSNPN and CDR2 is SVGIG (reference sequence). The CDR3 totals 11 residues. The V end was cut by 5 bases, the J end by 6 bases, with 8 bases between.

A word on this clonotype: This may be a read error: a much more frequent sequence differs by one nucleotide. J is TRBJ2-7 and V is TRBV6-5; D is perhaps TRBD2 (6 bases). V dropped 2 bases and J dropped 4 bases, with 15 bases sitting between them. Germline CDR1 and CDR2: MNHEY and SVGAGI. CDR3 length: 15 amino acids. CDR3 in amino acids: CASSYINAGGYEQYF. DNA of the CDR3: TGTGCCAGCAGTTACATAAACGCCGGGGGATACGAGCAGTACTTC.